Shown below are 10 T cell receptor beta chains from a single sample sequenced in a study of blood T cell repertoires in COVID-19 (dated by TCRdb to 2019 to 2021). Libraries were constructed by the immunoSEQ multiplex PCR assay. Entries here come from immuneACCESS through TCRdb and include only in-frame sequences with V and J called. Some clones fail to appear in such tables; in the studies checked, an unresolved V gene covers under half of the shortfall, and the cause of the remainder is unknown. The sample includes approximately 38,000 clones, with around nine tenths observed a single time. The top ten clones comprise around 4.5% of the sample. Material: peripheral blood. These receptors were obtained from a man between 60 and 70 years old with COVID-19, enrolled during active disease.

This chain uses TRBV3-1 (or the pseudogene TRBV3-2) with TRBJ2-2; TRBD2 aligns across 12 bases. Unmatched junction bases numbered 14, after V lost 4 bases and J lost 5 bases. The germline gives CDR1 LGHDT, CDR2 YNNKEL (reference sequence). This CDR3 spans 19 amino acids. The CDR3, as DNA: TGTGCCAGCAGCCGATCCTGGACTAGCGGGACCATGGGGACCGGGGAGCTGTTTTTT. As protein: CASSRSWTSGTMGTGELFF.

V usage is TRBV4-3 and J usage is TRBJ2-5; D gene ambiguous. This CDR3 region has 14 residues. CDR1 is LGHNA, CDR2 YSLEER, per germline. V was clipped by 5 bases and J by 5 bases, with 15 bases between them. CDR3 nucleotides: TGCGCCAGCAGCGAGAGGCAGTTTGCCGAGACCCAGTACTTC. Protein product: CASSERQFAETQYF.

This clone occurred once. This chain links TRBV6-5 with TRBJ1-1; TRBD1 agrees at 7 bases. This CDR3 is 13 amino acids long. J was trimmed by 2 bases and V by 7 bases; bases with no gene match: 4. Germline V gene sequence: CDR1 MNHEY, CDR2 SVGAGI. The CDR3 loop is CASTRDRNTEAFF. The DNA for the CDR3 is TGTGCCAGCACCCGGGACAGAAACACTGAAGCTTTCTTT.

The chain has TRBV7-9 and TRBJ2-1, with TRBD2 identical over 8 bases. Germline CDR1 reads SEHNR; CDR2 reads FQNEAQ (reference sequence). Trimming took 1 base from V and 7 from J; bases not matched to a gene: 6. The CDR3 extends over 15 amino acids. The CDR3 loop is CASSLGAGVSNEQFF. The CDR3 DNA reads TGTGCCAGCAGCTTAGGAGCGGGAGTTAGTAATGAGCAGTTCTTC.

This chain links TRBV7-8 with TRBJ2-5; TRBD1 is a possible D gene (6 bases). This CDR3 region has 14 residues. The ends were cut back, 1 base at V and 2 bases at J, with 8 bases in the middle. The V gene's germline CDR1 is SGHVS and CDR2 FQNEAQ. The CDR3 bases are TGTGCCAGCAGCTTAGGACAGGTACAAGAGACCCAGTACTTC. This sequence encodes CASSLGQVQETQYF. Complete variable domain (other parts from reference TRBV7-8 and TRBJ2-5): GAGVSQSPRYKVAKRGQDVALRCDPISGHVSLFWYQQALGQGPEFLTYFQNEAQLDKSGLPSDRFFAERPEGSVSTLKIQRTQQEDSAVYLCASSLGQVQETQYFGPGTRLLVL.

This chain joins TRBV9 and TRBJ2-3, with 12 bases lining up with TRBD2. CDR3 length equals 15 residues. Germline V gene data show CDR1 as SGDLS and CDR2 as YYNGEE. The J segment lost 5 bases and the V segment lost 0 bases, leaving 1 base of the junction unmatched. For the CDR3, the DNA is TGTGCCAGCAGCGTAGAGACTAGCGGGAGAGATACGCAGTATTTT. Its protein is CASSVETSGRDTQYF.

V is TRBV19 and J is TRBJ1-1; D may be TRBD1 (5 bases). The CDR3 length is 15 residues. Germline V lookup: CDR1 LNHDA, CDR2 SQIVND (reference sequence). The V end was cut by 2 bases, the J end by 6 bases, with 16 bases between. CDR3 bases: TGTGCCAGTAGTATAACGTTTCAGGGAGGCTCTGAAGCTTTCTTT. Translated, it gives CASSITFQGGSEAFF.

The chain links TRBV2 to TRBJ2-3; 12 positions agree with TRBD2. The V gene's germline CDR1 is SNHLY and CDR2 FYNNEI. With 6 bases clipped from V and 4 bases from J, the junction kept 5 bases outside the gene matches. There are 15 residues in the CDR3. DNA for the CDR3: TGTGCCAGCAGAGCACTAGCGGGAGGTTCAGATACGCAGTATTTT. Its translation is CASRALAGGSDTQYF.

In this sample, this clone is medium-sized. The CDR3 bases are TGCGCCAGCAGCCAAGACTGGAGACTCCACAATGAGCAGTTCTTC. It specifies CASSQDWRLHNEQFF. The chain employs TRBV4-3 and TRBJ2-1; D uncertain. The ends were cut back, 0 bases at V and 5 bases at J, with 11 bases in the middle. The CDR3 sequence is 15 residues long. Germline lookup yields CDR1 LGHNA and CDR2 YSLEER.

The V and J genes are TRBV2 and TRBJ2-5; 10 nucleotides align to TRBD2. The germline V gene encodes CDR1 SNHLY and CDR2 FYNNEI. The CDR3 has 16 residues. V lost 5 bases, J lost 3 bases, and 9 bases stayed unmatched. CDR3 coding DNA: TGTGCCAGCAGTCGCCGACTAGCGGGTTTGAAAGAGACCCAGTACTTC. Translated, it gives CASSRRLAGLKETQYF. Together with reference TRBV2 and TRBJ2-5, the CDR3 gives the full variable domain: EPEVTQTPSHQVTQMGQEVILRCVPISNHLYFYWYRQILGQKVEFLVSFYNNEISEKSEIFDDQFSVERPDGSNFTLKIRSTKLEDSAMYFCASSRRLAGLKETQYFGPGTRLLVL.